This entry concerns a single T cell receptor delta chain. A far larger clone is one base from this, pointing to a likely read error. This sample also contains other DNA sequences that code for the same CDR3. This sample stems from a study of γδ T cells in repeated Plasmodium falciparum infection. Per germline, CDR1 GEAIGNYY and CDR2 EKD. The CDR3 consists of 15 residues. Gammadelta T cells were flow-sorted from PBMC into Vgamma9/Vdelta2+ and Vdelta2-negative populations for bulk analysis. TCRdb reapplied CATT to the multiplex PCR reads. The repertoire holds some 100,000 delta-chain clones, with under 1.5% as singletons.

The rearrangement joins TRDV2 to TRDJ1; D is perhaps TRDD3 (6 bases). Germline matching of the DNA provided the J gene here, since TCRdb leaves it blank. This clonotype was obtained from a pool of human donors (malaria-infected and uninfected, not separated). Sequencing was carried out using gamma-delta T cells from blood. For the CDR3, the DNA is TGTGCTTGTGATCCTGGGGATCAGTACACCGATAAACTCATCTTT. This sequence encodes CACDPGDQYTDKLIF.